These 11 T cell receptor beta chains share one sample of origin, sequenced in a study of B cell selection in AIRE deficiency. Data came from immunoSEQ multiplex PCR; TCRdb stores just in-frame clones and leaves some out. Of under 30,000 clones in the sample, roughly 96% were seen once. CD4+CD127+ cells were sorted as the conventional CD4 T cells. Sequencing was carried out using CD4+CD127+ conventional T cells sorted from PBMCs. The origin of the receptors is a human donor in good health.

The chain combines TRBV5-6 with TRBJ1-1; 9 nucleotides line up with TRBD1. The germline V gene has CDR1 SGHDT and CDR2 YYEEEE. The CDR3 is 16 residues long. Trimming cost V 4 bases and J 1 base; bases outside gene matches: 8. CDR3 amino acids: CASSPGTGSPNTEAFF. The CDR3 nucleotides read TGTGCCAGCAGCCCCGGGACAGGGTCCCCGAACACTGAAGCTTTCTTT.

The chain has TRBV14 and TRBJ2-3, with 9 nucleotides matching TRBD2. V shed 4 bases, J shed 7 bases, and the junction held 9 bases outside the gene matches. Germline V CDR1 and CDR2: SGHDN, FVKESK. The CDR3 has 15 amino acids. The CDR3: CASSPLREGPYTQYF. CDR3 in DNA: TGTGCCAGCAGCCCTTTGCGGGAGGGCCCATATACGCAGTATTTT. The entire variable domain, with the rest obtained from reference TRBV14 and TRBJ2-3, is as follows: EAGVTQFPSHSVIEKGQTVTLRCDPISGHDNLYWYRRVMGKEIKFLLHFVKESKQDESGMPNNRFLAERTGGTYSTLKVQPAELEDSGVYFCASSPLREGPYTQYFGPGTRLTVL.

The V and J genes are TRBV5-4 and TRBJ2-7; D ambiguous. V lost 0 bases and J lost 1, with 5 bases in between. The length of the CDR3 is 13 residues. Germline assignment: CDR1 SGHNT and CDR2 YYREEE (reference sequence). The CDR3 protein is CASSLGRSYEQYF. Written as DNA, the CDR3 is TGTGCCAGCAGCTTGGGCCGATCCTACGAGCAGTACTTC.

The chain links TRBV5-1 to TRBJ1-6; 9 bases map to TRBD1. This CDR3 has 15 amino acids. Germline CDR1 SGHRS, CDR2 YFSETQ. The V segment lost 0 bases and the J segment 9 bases; nucleotides outside the gene matches: 4. CDR3: CASSLAGTGRSPLHF. CDR3 DNA sequence: TGCGCCAGCAGCTTGGCCGGGACAGGGCGTTCACCCCTCCACTTT. Filled out from reference TRBV5-1 and TRBJ1-6, the complete variable domain reads KAGVTQTPRYLIKTRGQQVTLSCSPISGHRSVSWYQQTPGQGLQFLFEYFSETQRNKGNFPGRFSGRQFSNSRSEMNVSTLELGDSALYLCASSLAGTGRSPLHFGNGTRLTVT.

The chain combines TRBV19 with TRBJ1-2, with D tentatively TRBD1 (6 bases). With 6 bases removed from V and 8 bases from J, the gap between germline ends came to 16 bases. The germline gives CDR1 LNHDA, CDR2 SQIVND (reference sequence). The CDR3 has 13 residues. CDR3 bases: TGTGCCAGTAGCCTCAGGGGCGGGGGCGGCTACACCTTC. As protein: CASSLRGGGGYTF.

The rearrangement links TRBV5-4 to TRBJ2-7, with TRBD1 identical over 8 bases. From germline, CDR1 is SGHNT and CDR2 YYREEE (reference sequence). The CDR3 is 17 residues long. Losses at the gene ends were 1 base for V and 2 bases for J; bases not matched to a gene: 11. DNA of the CDR3: TGTGCCAGCAGCTTGACCCCTCGCGGGACAGGAGCCTACGAGCAGTACTTC. Translated: CASSLTPRGTGAYEQYF.

The J gene is TRBJ1-1, the V gene TRBV7-9; 7 nucleotides agree with TRBD1. The germline gives CDR1 SEHNR, CDR2 FQNEAQ (reference sequence). With 5 bases clipped from V and 5 bases from J, the junction kept 8 bases outside the gene matches. CDR3 length: 14 amino acids. The CDR3 sequence is CASSTRQGLTEAFF. The CDR3 bases are TGTGCCAGCAGCACCAGACAGGGACTAACTGAAGCTTTCTTT.

The genes are TRBV5-1 and TRBJ1-5; perhaps TRBD1 as D (6 bases). CDR1 and CDR2 from the germline V gene are SGHRS and YFSETQ. This CDR3 spans 15 amino acids. V lost 5 bases and J lost 0, with 12 bases in between. The CDR3 nucleotides read TGCGCCAGCAGTCCAACAGGGAATAGCAATCAGCCCCAGCATTTT. Translated, it gives CASSPTGNSNQPQHF. Combining the CDR3 with reference TRBV5-1 and TRBJ1-5 gives the whole variable domain KAGVTQTPRYLIKTRGQQVTLSCSPISGHRSVSWYQQTPGQGLQFLFEYFSETQRNKGNFPGRFSGRQFSNSRSEMNVSTLELGDSALYLCASSPTGNSNQPQHFGDGTRLSIL.

The J gene is TRBJ2-7, the V gene TRBV28; maybe TRBD1 (5 bases). The CDR3 consists of 14 residues. CDR1 and CDR2 (germline): MDHEN, SYDVKM. Trimming removed 6 bases at V and 0 bases at J, with 12 bases between. The CDR3 DNA is TGTGCCAGCAGCACACAGGTTAGCTCCTACGAGCAGTACTTC. Translated: CASSTQVSSYEQYF.

In its sample, this clone was seen once. The chain links TRBV9 to TRBJ1-4, with D possibly being TRBD1 (6 bases). This CDR3 region has 18 residues. Trimming took 4 bases from V and 8 from J, leaving 27 bases between them. Germline V gene lookup returns CDR1 SGDLS and CDR2 YYNGEE. The CDR3 spells CASSPRVQGKLLREKLFF. Here the CDR3 DNA reads TGTGCCAGCAGCCCCCGCGTCCAGGGGAAACTATTACGAGAAAAACTGTTTTTT. Using reference TRBV9 and TRBJ1-4 for the parts outside the CDR3, the full variable domain is DSGVTQTPKHLITATGQRVTLRCSPRSGDLSVYWYQQSLDQGLQFLIQYYNGEERAKGNILERFSAQQFPDLHSELNLSSLELGDSALYFCASSPRVQGKLLREKLFFGSGTQLSVL.

The chain combines TRBV10-1 with TRBJ2-7; possibly TRBD2 for D (6 bases). CDR3 size: 16 residues. CDR1 and CDR2 (germline): WNHNN, SYGVQD (reference sequence). Between the trimmed V and J ends, which lost 2 bases and 3 bases, there was a span of 17 bases. The CDR3 nucleotides read TGCGCCAGCAGTGAGAGCGTCGGGACGGGACTCTACGAGCAGTACTTC. Translation gives CASSESVGTGLYEQYF.